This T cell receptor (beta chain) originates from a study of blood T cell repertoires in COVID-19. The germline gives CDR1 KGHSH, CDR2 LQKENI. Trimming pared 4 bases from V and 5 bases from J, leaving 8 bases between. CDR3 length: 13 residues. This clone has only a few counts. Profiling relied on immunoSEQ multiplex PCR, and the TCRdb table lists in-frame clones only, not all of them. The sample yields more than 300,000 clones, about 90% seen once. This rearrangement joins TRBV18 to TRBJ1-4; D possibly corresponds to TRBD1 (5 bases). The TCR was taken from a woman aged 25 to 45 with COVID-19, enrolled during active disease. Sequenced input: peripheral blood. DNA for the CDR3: TGTGCCAGCTCACTGGGGCAGAATGAAAAACTGTTTTTT. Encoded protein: CASSLGQNEKLFF.